Included here is one T cell receptor beta chain sequence, with context. Its antigen is not identified. The source of the sample is a study of radiotherapy plus CTLA-4 blockade in lung cancer. Overall study: Across the patients, objective responses occurred in approximately 17%, and disease control in roughly 30%.

Libraries were prepared by immunoSEQ multiplex PCR; TCRdb keeps only in-frame clonotypes and omits some of them. The sample lists about 28,000 clones; 65% to 80% were seen once. The CDR3 is 14 amino acids. CDR1 MNHEY and CDR2 SMNVEV come from the germline V gene (reference sequence). V lost 5 bases to trimming and J lost 2 bases, with 10 bases between them. Lung cancer patients with chemo-refractory metastatic non-small-cell disease were given focal radiation plus CTLA-4 blockade with ipilimumab. Study-level points and caveats: Tumor-derived TCR clones expanded in blood after radiotherapy plus ipilimumab. Early blood T cell clone dynamics, with interferon-beta, were reported to best predict response.

The receptor's source is a human donor with non-small cell lung cancer who had stable disease on radiotherapy plus ipilimumab. The sample in question was peripheral blood, obtained from a patient treated with radiotherapy plus ipilimumab. V is TRBV27 and J is TRBJ2-4, with D possibly being TRBD2 (5 bases). The CDR3 DNA reads as TGTGCCAGCAGTCGCGCCGGGACCAAAAACATTCAGTACTTC. This codes for CASSRAGTKNIQYF.